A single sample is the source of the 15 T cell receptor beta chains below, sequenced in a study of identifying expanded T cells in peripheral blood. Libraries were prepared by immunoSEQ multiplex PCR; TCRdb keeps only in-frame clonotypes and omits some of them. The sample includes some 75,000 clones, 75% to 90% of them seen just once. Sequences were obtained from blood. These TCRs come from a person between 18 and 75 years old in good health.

The CDR3: CSVDRGDTGELFF. CDR3 DNA sequence: TGCAGCGTAGACAGGGGGGACACCGGGGAGCTGTTTTTT. The rearrangement joins TRBV29-1 to TRBJ2-2, with TRBD1 identical over 9 bases. CDR1 is SQVTM, CDR2 ANQGSEA, per germline. CDR3 length: 13 residues. Germline trimming cut 6 bases from V and 3 bases from J; bases unmatched to any gene: 2.

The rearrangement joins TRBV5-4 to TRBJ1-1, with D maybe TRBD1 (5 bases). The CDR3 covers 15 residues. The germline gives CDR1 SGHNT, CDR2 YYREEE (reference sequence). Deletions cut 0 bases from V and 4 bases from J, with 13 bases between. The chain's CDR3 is CASSLAQVGTTEAFF. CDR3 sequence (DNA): TGTGCCAGCAGCTTGGCTCAGGTTGGGACCACTGAAGCTTTCTTT.

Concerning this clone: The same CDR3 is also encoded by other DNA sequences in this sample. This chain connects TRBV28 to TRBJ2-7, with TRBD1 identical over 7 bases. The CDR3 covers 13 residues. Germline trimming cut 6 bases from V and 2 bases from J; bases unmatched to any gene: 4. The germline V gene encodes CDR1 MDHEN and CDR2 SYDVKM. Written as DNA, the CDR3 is TGTGCCAGCAGACCACAGGGGACCTACGAGCAGTACTTC. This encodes CASRPQGTYEQYF.

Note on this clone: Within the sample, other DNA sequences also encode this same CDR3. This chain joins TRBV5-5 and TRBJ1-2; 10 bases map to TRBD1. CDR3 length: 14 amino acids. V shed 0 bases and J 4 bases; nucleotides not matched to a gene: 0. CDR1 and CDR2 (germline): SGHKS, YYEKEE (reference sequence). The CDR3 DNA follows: TGTGCCAGCAGCTTGGGGGACAGGGGCTATGGCTACACCTTC. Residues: CASSLGDRGYGYTF.

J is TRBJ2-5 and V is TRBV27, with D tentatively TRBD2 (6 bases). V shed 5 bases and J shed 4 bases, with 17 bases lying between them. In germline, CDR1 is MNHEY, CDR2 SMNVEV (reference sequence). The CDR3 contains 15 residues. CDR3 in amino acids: CASSLTTGLRETQYF. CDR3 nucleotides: TGTGCCAGCAGTCTAACTACGGGACTCCGAGAGACCCAGTACTTC.

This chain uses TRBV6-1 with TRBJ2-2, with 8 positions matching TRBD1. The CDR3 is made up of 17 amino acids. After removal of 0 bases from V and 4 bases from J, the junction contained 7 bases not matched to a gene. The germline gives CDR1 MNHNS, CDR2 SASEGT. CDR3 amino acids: CASSEAPGQAITGELFF. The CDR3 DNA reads TGTGCCAGCAGTGAAGCGCCGGGACAGGCGATCACCGGGGAGCTGTTTTTT.

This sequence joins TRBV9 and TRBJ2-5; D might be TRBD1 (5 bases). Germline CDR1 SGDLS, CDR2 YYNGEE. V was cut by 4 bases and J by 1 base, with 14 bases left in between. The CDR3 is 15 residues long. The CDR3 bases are TGTGCCAGCAGCCCGAAGGGGAACCCCCAAGAGACCCAGTACTTC. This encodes CASSPKGNPQETQYF.

CDR3 DNA sequence: TGTGCCAGCAGCGTAGATGGGACAGGGGGCTACGAGCAGTACTTC. This translates into CASSVDGTGGYEQYF. V is TRBV9 and J is TRBJ2-7; 11 nucleotides agree with TRBD1. Germline-derived CDR1 and CDR2 are SGDLS and YYNGEE. Trimming removed 0 bases from V and 3 bases from J; junction bases left unmatched: 2. The CDR3 extends over 15 amino acids.

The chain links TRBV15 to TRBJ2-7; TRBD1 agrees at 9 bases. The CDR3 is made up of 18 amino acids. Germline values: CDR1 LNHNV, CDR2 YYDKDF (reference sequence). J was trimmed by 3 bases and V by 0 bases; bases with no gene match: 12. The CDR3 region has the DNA TGTGCCACCAGCAGAGATCTTCCTGGACAGGGGAAAAACTACGAGCAGTACTTC. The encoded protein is CATSRDLPGQGKNYEQYF.

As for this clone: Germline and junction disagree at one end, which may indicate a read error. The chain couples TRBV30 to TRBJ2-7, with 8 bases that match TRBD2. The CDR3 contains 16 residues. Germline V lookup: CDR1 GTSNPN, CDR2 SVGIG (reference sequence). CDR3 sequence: CAWKPGLVPFSSEQYF. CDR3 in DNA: TGTGCCTGGAAACCGGGACTAGTCCCTTTCTCCTCCGAGCAGTACTTC.

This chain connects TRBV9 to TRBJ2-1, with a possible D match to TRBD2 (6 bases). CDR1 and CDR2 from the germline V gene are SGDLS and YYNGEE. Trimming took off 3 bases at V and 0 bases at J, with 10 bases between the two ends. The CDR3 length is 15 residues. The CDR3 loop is CASSAAGNSYNEQFF. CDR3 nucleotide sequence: TGTGCCAGCAGCGCAGCGGGTAACTCCTACAATGAGCAGTTCTTC.

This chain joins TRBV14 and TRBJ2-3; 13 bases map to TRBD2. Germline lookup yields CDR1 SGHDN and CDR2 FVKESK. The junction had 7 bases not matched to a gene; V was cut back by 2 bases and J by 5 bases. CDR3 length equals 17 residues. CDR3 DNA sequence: TGTGCCAGCAGCCAACCCCCCACTAGCGGGAGGGAAGATACGCAGTATTTT. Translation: CASSQPPTSGREDTQYF.

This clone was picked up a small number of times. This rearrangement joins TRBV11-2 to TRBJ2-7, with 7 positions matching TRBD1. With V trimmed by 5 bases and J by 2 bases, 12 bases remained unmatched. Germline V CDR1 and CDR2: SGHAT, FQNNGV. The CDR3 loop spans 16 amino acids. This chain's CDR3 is CASSPVRYQGAYEQYF. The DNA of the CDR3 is TGTGCCAGCAGCCCAGTTCGGTATCAGGGGGCCTACGAGCAGTACTTC.

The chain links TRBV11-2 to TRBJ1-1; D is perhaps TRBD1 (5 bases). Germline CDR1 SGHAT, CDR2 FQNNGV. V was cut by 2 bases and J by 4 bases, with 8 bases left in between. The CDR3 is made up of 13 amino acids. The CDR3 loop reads CASSLSRGTEAFF. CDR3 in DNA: TGTGCCAGCAGCTTATCGAGGGGCACTGAAGCTTTCTTT. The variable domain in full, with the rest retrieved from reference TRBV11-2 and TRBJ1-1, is EAGVAQSPRYKIIEKRQSVAFWCNPISGHATLYWYQQILGQGPKLLIQFQNNGVVDDSQLPKDRFSAERLKGVDSTLKIQPAKLEDSAVYLCASSLSRGTEAFFGQGTRLTVV.

Here the CDR3 reads CASSLVVAGGWEQYF. The CDR3 DNA reads TGTGCCAGCAGCTTAGTGGTAGCGGGAGGGTGGGAGCAGTACTTC. This rearrangement joins TRBV7-2 to TRBJ2-7; 11 nucleotides match TRBD2. CDR3 length: 15 amino acids. The V and J ends lost 1 base and 7 bases, in that order; junction bases with no gene match: 6. Per germline, CDR1 SGHTA and CDR2 FQGNSA.